A selection of T cell receptor beta chains follows, all from one sample in a study of T cells expressing NK-cell markers. With the 5' RACE reads reprocessed, TCRdb shows one record per CDR3 protein and no DNA. In total, the table holds 120,000 to 150,000 distinct CDR3 sequences. The sequenced material came from blood T cells: a sorted CD56 or NKG2C T cell subset, CD4+ or CD8+ T cells, or bulk PBMC T cells (not recorded which). These receptor sequences come from a man between 18 and 35 years old in good health. Each CDR3 is given with its conserved first and last residue.

V	length	J	CDR3
TRBV20-1	12	TRBJ2-1	CSAQDGINEQFF
TRBV9	16	TRBJ2-3	CASSARLAAFTDTQYF
TRBV12-3/TRBV12-4	15	TRBJ1-5	CASSSDREGNQPQHF
TRBV30	15	TRBJ2-1	CAWTHGGRGYNEQFF
TRBV12-3/TRBV12-4	15	TRBJ2-2	CASSLDGRGTGELFF
TRBV27	14	TRBJ2-7	CASSLSLWGEEQYF
TRBV24-1	16	TRBJ2-2	CATSGPGQTNTGELFF
TRBV4-2	14	TRBJ2-7	CASSQGDSSYEQYF
TRBV5-6	17	TRBJ2-1	CASSLLVSGISYNEQFF
TRBV20-1	15	TRBJ2-5	CSARDRSSNHLTQYF
TRBV4-2	18	TRBJ2-7	CASSQGSELAGGEHEQYF
TRBV5-6	14	TRBJ2-2	CASRRGPSVGELFF
TRBV5-1	21	TRBJ1-1	CASSLFFAPGQSMEGNTEAFF
TRBV15	15	TRBJ2-7	CATSSPGDKAYEQYF
TRBV6-5	18	TRBJ2-3	CASSYLSAGTGGTDTQYF
TRBV28	12	TRBJ2-1	CATIGSYNEQFF
TRBV14	16	TRBJ2-5	CASSQVVLSGKETQYF
TRBV3-1	15	TRBJ2-5	CASSQDLGGTETQYF
TRBV29-1	11	TRBJ1-1	CSVSTGIEAFF
TRBV29-1	15	TRBJ1-2	CSVEDQETGTYGYTF
TRBV7-9	14	TRBJ1-1	CASSLADSNTEAFF
TRBV5-6	14	TRBJ2-7	CASSLTVGAYEQYF